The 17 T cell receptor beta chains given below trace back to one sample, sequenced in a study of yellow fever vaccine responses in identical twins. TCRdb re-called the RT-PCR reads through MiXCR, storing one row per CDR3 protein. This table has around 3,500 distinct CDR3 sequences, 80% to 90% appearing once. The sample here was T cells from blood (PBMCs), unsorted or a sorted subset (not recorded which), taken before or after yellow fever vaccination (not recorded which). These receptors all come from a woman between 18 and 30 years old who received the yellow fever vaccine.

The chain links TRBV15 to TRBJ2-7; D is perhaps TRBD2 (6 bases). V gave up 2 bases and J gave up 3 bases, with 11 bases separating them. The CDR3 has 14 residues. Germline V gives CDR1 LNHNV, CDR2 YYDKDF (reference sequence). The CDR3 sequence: CATSRRRDNYEQYF. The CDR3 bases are TGTGCCACCAGCAGACGGCGGGATAACTACGAGCAGTACTTC.

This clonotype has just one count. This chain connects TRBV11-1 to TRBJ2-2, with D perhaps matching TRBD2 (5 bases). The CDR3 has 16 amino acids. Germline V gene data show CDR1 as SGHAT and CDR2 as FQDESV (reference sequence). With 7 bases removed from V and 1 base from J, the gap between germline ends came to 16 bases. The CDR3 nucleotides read TGTGCCAGCATCCCTCGAACGGGATTGAACACCGGGGAGCTGTTTTTT. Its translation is CASIPRTGLNTGELFF.

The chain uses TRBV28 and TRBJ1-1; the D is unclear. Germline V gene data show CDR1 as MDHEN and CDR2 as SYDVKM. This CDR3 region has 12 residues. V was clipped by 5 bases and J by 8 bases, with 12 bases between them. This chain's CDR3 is CASSTPAREAFF. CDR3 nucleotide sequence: TGTGCCAGCAGTACACCCGCGAGGGAAGCTTTCTTT.

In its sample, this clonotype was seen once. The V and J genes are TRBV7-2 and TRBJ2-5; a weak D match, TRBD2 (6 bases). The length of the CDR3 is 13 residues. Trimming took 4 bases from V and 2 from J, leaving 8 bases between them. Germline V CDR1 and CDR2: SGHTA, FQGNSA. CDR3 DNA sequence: TGTGCCAGCAGCTGGACTATGCAAGAGACCCAGTACTTC. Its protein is CASSWTMQETQYF. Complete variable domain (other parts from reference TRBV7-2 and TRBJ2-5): GAGVSQSPSNKVTEKGKDVELRCDPISGHTALYWYRQSLGQGLEFLIYFQGNSAPDKSGLPSDRFSAERTGGSVSTLTIQRTQQEDSAVYLCASSWTMQETQYFGPGTRLLVL.

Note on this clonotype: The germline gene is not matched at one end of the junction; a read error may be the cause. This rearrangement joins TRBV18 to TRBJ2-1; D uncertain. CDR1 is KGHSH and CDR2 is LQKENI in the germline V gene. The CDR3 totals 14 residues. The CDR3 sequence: CASSPGGSYNDQFF. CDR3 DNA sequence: TGTGCCAGCTCACCGGGTGGGTCCTACAATGATCAGTTCTTC.

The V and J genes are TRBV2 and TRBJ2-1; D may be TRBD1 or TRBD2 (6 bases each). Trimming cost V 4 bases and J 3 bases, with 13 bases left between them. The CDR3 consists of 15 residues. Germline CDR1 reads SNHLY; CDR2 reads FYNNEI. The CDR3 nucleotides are TGTGCCAGCAGTGTAAGGGGGGCCTTCTACAATGAGCAGTTCTTC. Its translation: CASSVRGAFYNEQFF.

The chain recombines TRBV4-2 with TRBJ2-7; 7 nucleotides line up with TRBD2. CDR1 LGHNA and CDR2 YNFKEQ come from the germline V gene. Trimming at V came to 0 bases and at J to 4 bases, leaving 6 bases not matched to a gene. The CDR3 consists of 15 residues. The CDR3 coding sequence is TGTGCCAGCAGCCAAGACGCGGGAGTAGTATACGAGCAGTACTTC. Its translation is CASSQDAGVVYEQYF.

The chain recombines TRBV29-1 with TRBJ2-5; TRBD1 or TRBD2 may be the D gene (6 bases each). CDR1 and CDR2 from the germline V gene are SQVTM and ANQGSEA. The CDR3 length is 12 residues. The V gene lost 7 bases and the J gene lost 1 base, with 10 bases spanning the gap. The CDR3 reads CSARGLQETQYF. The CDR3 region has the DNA TGCAGCGCCCGGGGGCTCCAAGAGACCCAGTACTTC.

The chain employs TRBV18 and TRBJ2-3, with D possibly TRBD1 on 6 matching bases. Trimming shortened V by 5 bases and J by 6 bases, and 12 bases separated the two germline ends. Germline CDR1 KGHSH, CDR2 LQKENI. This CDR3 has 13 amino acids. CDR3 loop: CASSTAGEDTQYF. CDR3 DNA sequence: TGTGCCAGCTCAACCGCAGGGGAGGATACGCAGTATTTT.

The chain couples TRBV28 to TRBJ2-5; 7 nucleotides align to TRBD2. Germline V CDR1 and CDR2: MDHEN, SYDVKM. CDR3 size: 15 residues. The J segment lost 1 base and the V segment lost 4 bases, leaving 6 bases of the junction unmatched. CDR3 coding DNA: TGTGCCAGCAGTTCAGCGGGGATCCTCCAAGAGACCCAGTACTTC. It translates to CASSSAGILQETQYF.

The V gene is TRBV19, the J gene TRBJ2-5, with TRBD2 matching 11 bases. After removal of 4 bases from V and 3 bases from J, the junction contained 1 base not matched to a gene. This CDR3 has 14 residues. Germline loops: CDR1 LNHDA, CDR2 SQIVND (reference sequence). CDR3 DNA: TGTGCCAGTAGTAAACTAGCGGGAGAAGAGACCCAGTACTTC. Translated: CASSKLAGEETQYF. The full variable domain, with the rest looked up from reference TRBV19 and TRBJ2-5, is DGGITQSPKYLFRKEGQNVTLSCEQNLNHDAMYWYRQDPGQGLRLIYYSQIVNDFQKGDIAEGYSVSREKKESFPLTVTSAQKNPTAFYLCASSKLAGEETQYFGPGTRLLVL.

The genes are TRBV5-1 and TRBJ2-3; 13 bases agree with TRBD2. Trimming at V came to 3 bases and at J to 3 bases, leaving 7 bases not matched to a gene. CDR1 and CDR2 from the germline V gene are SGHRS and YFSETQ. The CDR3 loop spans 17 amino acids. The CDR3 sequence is CASSSRLAGGPTDTQYF. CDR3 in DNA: TGCGCCAGCAGCTCCCGACTAGCGGGGGGACCTACAGATACGCAGTATTTT. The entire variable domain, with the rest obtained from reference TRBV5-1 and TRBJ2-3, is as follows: KAGVTQTPRYLIKTRGQQVTLSCSPISGHRSVSWYQQTPGQGLQFLFEYFSETQRNKGNFPGRFSGRQFSNSRSEMNVSTLELGDSALYLCASSSRLAGGPTDTQYFGPGTRLTVL.

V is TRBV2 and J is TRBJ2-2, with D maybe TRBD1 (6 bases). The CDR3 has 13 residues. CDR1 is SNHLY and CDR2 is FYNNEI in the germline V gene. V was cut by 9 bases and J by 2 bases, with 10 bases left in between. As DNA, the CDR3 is TGTGCCAGAAGGGACACTAACACCGGGGAGCTGTTTTTT. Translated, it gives CARRDTNTGELFF. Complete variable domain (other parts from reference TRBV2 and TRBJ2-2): EPEVTQTPSHQVTQMGQEVILRCVPISNHLYFYWYRQILGQKVEFLVSFYNNEISEKSEIFDDQFSVERPDGSNFTLKIRSTKLEDSAMYFCARRDTNTGELFFGEGSRLTVL.

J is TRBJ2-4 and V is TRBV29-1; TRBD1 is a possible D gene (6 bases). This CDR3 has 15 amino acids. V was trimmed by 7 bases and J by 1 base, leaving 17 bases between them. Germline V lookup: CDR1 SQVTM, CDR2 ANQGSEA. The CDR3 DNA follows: TGCAGCGCCGAGAGGGGGATGGGGGCCAAAAACATTCAGTACTTC. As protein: CSAERGMGAKNIQYF.

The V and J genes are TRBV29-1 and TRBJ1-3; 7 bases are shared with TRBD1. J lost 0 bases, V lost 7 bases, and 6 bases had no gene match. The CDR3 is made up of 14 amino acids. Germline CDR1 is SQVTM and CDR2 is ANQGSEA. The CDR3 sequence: CSAADRVSGNTIYF. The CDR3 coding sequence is TGCAGCGCGGCCGACAGGGTCTCTGGAAACACCATATATTTT. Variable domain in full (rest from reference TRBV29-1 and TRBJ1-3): SAVISQKPSRDICQRGTSLTIQCQVDSQVTMMFWYRQQPGQSLTLIATANQGSEATYESGFVIDKFPISRPNLTFSTLTVSNMSPEDSSIYLCSAADRVSGNTIYFGEGSWLTVV.

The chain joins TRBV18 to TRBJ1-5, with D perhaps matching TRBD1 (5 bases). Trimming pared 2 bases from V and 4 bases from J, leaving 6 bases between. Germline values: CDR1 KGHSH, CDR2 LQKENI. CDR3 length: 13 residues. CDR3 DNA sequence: TGTGCCAGCTCACCAGGGGGGAATCAGCCCCAGCATTTT. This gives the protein CASSPGGNQPQHF.

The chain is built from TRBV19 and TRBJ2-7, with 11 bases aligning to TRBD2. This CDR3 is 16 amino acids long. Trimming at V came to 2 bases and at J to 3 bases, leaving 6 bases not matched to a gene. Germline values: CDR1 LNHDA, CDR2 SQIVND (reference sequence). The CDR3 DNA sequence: TGTGCCAGTAGTATACGAACCGGGACTAGCGGCTACGAGCAGTACTTC. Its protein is CASSIRTGTSGYEQYF.